The 15 T cell receptor beta chains listed next were all sequenced from one sample in a study of cytomegalovirus exposure and HLA in healthy donors. Primers included in the PCR were 60 Vbeta and 13 Jbeta primers. Method: immunoSEQ multiplex PCR; TCRdb's copy keeps in-frame clones and lacks some. The table has approximately 130,000 clones, under 85% seen once. Sequenced input: PBMCs. All receptors derive from a woman in her fifties or sixties in good health and CMV-seropositive.

This clone has a single count. The rearrangement links TRBV7-8 to TRBJ2-3, with TRBD2 matching 8 bases. CDR3 length equals 16 residues. In germline, CDR1 is SGHVS, CDR2 FQNEAQ. The J segment lost 4 bases and the V segment lost 4 bases, leaving 10 bases of the junction unmatched. CDR3 in amino acids: CASSSGGLAGADTQYF. The CDR3 DNA is TGTGCCAGCAGCTCCGGAGGGCTAGCGGGCGCAGATACGCAGTATTTT.

The chain is built from TRBV4-3 and TRBJ1-2; D uncertain. The CDR3 contains 17 residues. V lost 0 bases to trimming and J lost 5 bases, with 19 bases between them. Germline CDR1 reads LGHNA; CDR2 reads YSLEER. This chain's CDR3 is CASSQDTSARGTYGYTF. CDR3 DNA: TGCGCCAGCAGCCAAGATACTTCCGCTCGGGGTACATATGGCTACACCTTC.

The V gene is TRBV2, the J gene TRBJ2-3, with TRBD1 identical over 9 bases. The V gene end was trimmed by 5 bases and the J gene end by 7 bases; junction bases not matched to a gene: 7. The CDR3 has 14 amino acids. Per the germline V gene, CDR1 is SNHLY and CDR2 is FYNNEI. The CDR3 loop reads CASSSDRGPYTQYF. For the CDR3, the DNA is TGTGCCAGCAGTTCGGACAGGGGACCCTATACGCAGTATTTT.

In this sample, this clone turned up a few times. The chain links TRBV7-2 to TRBJ2-5; D unresolved. The V end lost 7 bases, the J end lost 1 base, and 10 bases lay between the germline ends. The CDR3 runs 13 residues. Germline V gene lookup returns CDR1 SGHTA and CDR2 FQGNSA. The CDR3 is CASTTYLQETQYF. The CDR3 region has the DNA TGTGCCAGCACCACCTATCTCCAAGAGACCCAGTACTTC.

This clone came up a few times. This sequence joins TRBV6-6 and TRBJ1-5; D is perhaps TRBD1 (6 bases). The CDR3 runs 14 residues. V was clipped by 2 bases and J by 5 bases, with 10 bases between them. CDR1 is MNHNY and CDR2 is SVGAGI in the germline V gene (reference sequence). The chain's CDR3 is CASSYTGMDQPQHF. The CDR3 region has the DNA TGTGCCAGCAGTTACACAGGGATGGATCAGCCCCAGCATTTT.

This clone showed up just once. The CDR3 bases are TGTGCCAGCAGCTTAGATAGCGGCCCCCAAGAGACCCAGTACTTC. It yields the protein CASSLDSGPQETQYF. V is TRBV11-2 and J is TRBJ2-5; a weak D match, TRBD2 (6 bases). Deletions cut 0 bases from V and 1 base from J, with 9 bases between. Germline V gene data show CDR1 as SGHAT and CDR2 as FQNNGV. This CDR3 is built from 15 residues. Full variable domain (rest looked up from reference TRBV11-2 and TRBJ2-5): EAGVAQSPRYKIIEKRQSVAFWCNPISGHATLYWYQQILGQGPKLLIQFQNNGVVDDSQLPKDRFSAERLKGVDSTLKIQPAKLEDSAVYLCASSLDSGPQETQYFGPGTRLLVL.

This rearrangement joins TRBV10-3 to TRBJ1-5, with D perhaps matching TRBD1 (6 bases). The CDR3 runs to 14 residues. V lost 3 bases and J lost 5, with 11 bases in between. Germline CDR1 ENHRY, CDR2 SYGVKD. The CDR3 loop reads CAISELQGDQPQHF. DNA of the CDR3: TGTGCCATCAGTGAATTACAGGGAGATCAGCCCCAGCATTTT.

The chain employs TRBV21-1 and TRBJ1-6; the D segment call TRBD1 is taken from the table without a DNA check. TRBV21-1 is an annotated pseudogene. There are 16 residues in the CDR3. The CDR3 sequence is CASSKAYQGSASPLHF. DNA for the CDR3: TGTGCCAGCAGCAAAGCATACCAGGGGAGCGCTTCACCCCTCCACTTT.

The CDR3 spells CAWTGTSLETQYF. The CDR3 DNA is TGTGCCTGGACCGGGACTAGTTTAGAGACCCAGTACTTC. The chain uses TRBV30 and TRBJ2-5; 8 nucleotides align to TRBD2. Germline values: CDR1 GTSNPN, CDR2 SVGIG (reference sequence). V gave up 4 bases and J gave up 4 bases; unmatched junction bases: 5. The CDR3 contains 13 residues.

The chain recombines TRBV6-5 with TRBJ2-7; tentative D call: TRBD2 (5 bases). V was cut by 0 bases and J by 6 bases, with 12 bases left in between. This CDR3 has 14 residues. Germline values: CDR1 MNHEY, CDR2 SVGAGI. The CDR3 loop reads CASSYSGAGSEQYF. In nucleotides, the CDR3 is TGTGCCAGCAGTTACTCAGGCGCGGGTAGCGAGCAGTACTTC.

The chain joins TRBV7-9 to TRBJ1-1; D unclear. CDR1 is SEHNR, CDR2 FQNEAQ, per germline (reference sequence). Between the trimmed V and J ends, which lost 1 base and 10 bases, there was a span of 13 bases. There are 13 residues in the CDR3. CDR3: CASSLVTNEGAFF. The DNA for the CDR3 is TGTGCCAGCAGCTTAGTGACGAACGAGGGAGCTTTCTTT. Full variable domain (rest looked up from reference TRBV7-9 and TRBJ1-1): DTGVSQNPRHKITKRGQNVTFRCDPISEHNRLYWYRQTLGQGPEFLTYFQNEAQLEKSRLLSDRFSAERPKGSFSTLEIQRTEQGDSAMYLCASSLVTNEGAFFGQGTRLTVV.

As for this clone: This specimen includes other DNA sequences encoding the same CDR3. The chain joins TRBV15 to TRBJ2-7; perhaps TRBD1 as D (6 bases). The CDR3 extends over 14 amino acids. In germline, CDR1 is LNHNV, CDR2 YYDKDF (reference sequence). V was cut by 0 bases and J by 3 bases, with 9 bases left in between. CDR3 residues: CATSRDRGRYEQYF. CDR3 DNA: TGTGCCACCAGCAGAGACAGGGGCCGCTACGAGCAGTACTTC.

This chain connects TRBV6-5 to TRBJ2-7; D remains unclear. CDR1 and CDR2 from the germline V gene are MNHEY and SVGAGI. Trimming cost V 6 bases and J 3 bases, with 12 bases left between them. The CDR3 runs to 13 residues. The chain's CDR3 is CASSPPSGYEQYF. The CDR3 DNA is TGTGCCAGCAGCCCGCCCTCCGGCTACGAGCAGTACTTC.

The V call is TRBV6-1, the J call TRBJ1-5, with D uncertain. The CDR3 loop spans 13 amino acids. CDR1 and CDR2 (germline): MNHNS, SASEGT. The V end lost 8 bases, the J end lost 3 bases, and 11 bases lay between the germline ends. DNA for the CDR3: TGTGCCAGCCGCAGAAACTACAATCAGCCCCAGCATTTT. This codes for CASRRNYNQPQHF.

This chain links TRBV2 with TRBJ1-2; TRBD1 matches 7 bases. Germline CDR1 and CDR2: SNHLY and FYNNEI. Trimming at V came to 6 bases and at J to 2 bases, leaving 12 bases not matched to a gene. The CDR3 is 16 residues long. The CDR3 sequence is CASRATGPALNYGYTF. In DNA, the CDR3 is TGTGCCAGCAGAGCGACAGGGCCCGCACTAAACTATGGCTACACCTTC.